The 23 T cell receptor beta chains given below trace back to one sample, sequenced in a study of early T cells in non-severe SARS-CoV-2 infection. A single record per CDR3 protein comes from TCRdb applying MiXCR to the 5' RACE reads. The sample records about 60,000 distinct CDR3 sequences, roughly 13% being singletons. The sample was whole blood. The receptors derive from an adult who was a healthcare worker with PCR-confirmed SARS-CoV-2 infection or an uninfected control (not recorded which).

At least ten counts were recorded for this clonotype. The gene calls are TRBV7-6 and TRBJ2-3; a possible D gene is TRBD2 (6 bases). Germline CDR1 and CDR2: SGHVS and FNYEAQ. V was clipped by 1 base and J by 7 bases, with 9 bases between them. The CDR3 has 13 amino acids. The CDR3 loop reads CASSLGGLNTQYF. The CDR3 DNA reads TGTGCCAGCAGCTTAGGCGGACTAAATACGCAGTATTTT.

The V and J genes are TRBV9 and TRBJ1-4; D remains unclear. Germline V CDR1 and CDR2: SGDLS, YYNGEE. Trimming took off 4 bases at V and 10 bases at J, with 14 bases between the two ends. CDR3 length equals 13 residues. CDR3 sequence: CASSSSAGGKLFF. CDR3 nucleotides: TGTGCCAGCAGCTCGTCGGCCGGAGGAAAACTGTTTTTT.

Many counts were recorded for this clonotype. The chain links TRBV5-1 to TRBJ2-7; no reliable D call. The V gene's germline CDR1 is SGHRS and CDR2 YFSETQ. This CDR3 has 12 amino acids. V lost 0 bases, J lost 5 bases, and 6 bases lay in between. The CDR3 nucleotides read TGCGCCAGCAGCTTGGGGTGGAACGAGCAGTACTTC. Translated, it gives CASSLGWNEQYF.

This clonotype was counted many times. The gene calls are TRBV7-2 and TRBJ1-3; tentatively, D is TRBD1 (5 bases). The CDR3 is made up of 15 amino acids. CDR1 is SGHTA and CDR2 is FQGNSA in the germline V gene. The V end was cut by 1 base, the J end by 2 bases, with 9 bases between. CDR3 amino acids: CASSLGGIAGNTIYF. The CDR3 nucleotides are TGTGCCAGCAGCTTAGGGGGGATAGCTGGAAACACCATATATTTT.

The chain recombines TRBV6-5 with TRBJ2-1; 9 bases agree with TRBD1. CDR1 and CDR2 from the germline V gene are MNHEY and SVGAGI. The CDR3 totals 17 residues. V was clipped by 6 bases and J by 7 bases; unmatched bases: 16. The CDR3 reads CASRRRTGDLIGNEQFF. The CDR3, as DNA: TGTGCCAGCAGACGGAGGACAGGGGACCTTATAGGGAATGAGCAGTTCTTC.

This clonotype was observed many times. J is TRBJ1-1 and V is TRBV9, with D perhaps matching TRBD1 (6 bases). The germline V gene has CDR1 SGDLS and CDR2 YYNGEE. The CDR3 extends over 16 amino acids. Trimming cost V 0 bases and J 0 bases, with 12 bases left between them. CDR3 in amino acids: CASSVGEGVLNTEAFF. The CDR3 DNA sequence: TGTGCCAGCAGCGTAGGGGAGGGGGTTCTGAACACTGAAGCTTTCTTT.

This chain connects TRBV28 to TRBJ2-7, with a possible D match to TRBD2 (5 bases). This CDR3 region has 15 residues. The V end was cut by 2 bases, the J end by 2 bases, with 13 bases between. The V gene's germline CDR1 is MDHEN and CDR2 SYDVKM. The CDR3, as DNA: TGTGCCAGCAGTTTAAGGCCCGGGGTCACCTACGAGCAGTACTTC. It encodes CASSLRPGVTYEQYF.

This clonotype was counted ten times or more. The chain links TRBV7-8 to TRBJ1-2; 9 bases agree with TRBD1. This CDR3 is built from 14 residues. Trimming removed 5 bases from V and 6 bases from J; junction bases left unmatched: 7. The germline gives CDR1 SGHVS, CDR2 FQNEAQ. CDR3: CASSRRDRANGYTF. The CDR3 DNA reads TGTGCCAGCAGCAGAAGGGACAGGGCGAATGGCTACACCTTC.

This clonotype occurred a few times. The chain carries TRBV7-9 and TRBJ1-6; D unclear. The V end lost 1 base, the J end lost 0 bases, and 13 bases lay between the germline ends. Germline V CDR1 and CDR2: SEHNR, FQNEAQ (reference sequence). There are 18 residues in the CDR3. CDR3 residues: CASSLVPAMSSYNSPLHF. The CDR3 DNA reads TGTGCCAGCAGCTTAGTGCCGGCTATGAGCTCCTATAATTCACCCCTCCACTTT.

With respect to this clonotype: An end of the junction does not agree with germline; a read error may underlie this. The CDR3 bases are TGTGCTAGCAGTCAAGCGGGGACCGGGGAGCTGTTTTTT. Its protein product is CASSQAGTGELFF. The gene calls are TRBV7-7 and TRBJ2-2; 7 positions match TRBD2. Germline V lookup: CDR1 SSHAT, CDR2 FNYEAQ (reference sequence). This CDR3 region has 13 residues.

This clonotype was recorded a few times. The chain is built from TRBV6-6 and TRBJ2-2; D call uncertain. V lost 7 bases to trimming and J lost 2 bases, with 11 bases between them. The germline V gene has CDR1 MNHNY and CDR2 SVGAGI (reference sequence). The CDR3 extends over 14 amino acids. The CDR3 is CASTGAVNTGELFF. CDR3 bases: TGTGCCAGCACGGGTGCTGTCAACACCGGGGAGCTGTTTTTT.

The genes are TRBV28 and TRBJ1-1, with D possibly matching TRBD1 (5 bases). The CDR3 runs to 15 residues. The ends were cut back, 4 bases at V and 1 base at J, with 13 bases in the middle. Germline V lookup: CDR1 MDHEN, CDR2 SYDVKM. The CDR3 DNA reads as TGTGCCAGCAGTTATTTTAAAGGGACGAACACTGAAGCTTTCTTT. This codes for CASSYFKGTNTEAFF.

The CDR3 loop is CASSLAGDRVPGELFF. CDR3 in DNA: TGTGCCAGCAGCTTAGCAGGGGACAGGGTTCCCGGGGAGCTGTTTTTT. The chain uses TRBV7-8 and TRBJ2-2; 9 bases line up with TRBD1. From germline, CDR1 is SGHVS and CDR2 FQNEAQ. The CDR3 extends over 16 amino acids. Unmatched junction bases numbered 5, after V lost 0 bases and J lost 6 bases.

This rearrangement joins TRBV9 to TRBJ2-1, with TRBD1 matching over 7 bases. This CDR3 spans 14 amino acids. Looked up from germline, CDR1 is SGDLS and CDR2 is YYNGEE. The J segment lost 5 bases and the V segment lost 1 base, leaving 3 bases of the junction unmatched. CDR3 nucleotides: TGTGCCAGCAGCGTAAGGACAGGCGACAATGAGCAGTTCTTC. Protein: CASSVRTGDNEQFF.

This clonotype has a handful of counts. This rearrangement joins TRBV7-3 to TRBJ1-1; D remains ambiguous. Germline lookup yields CDR1 SGHTA and CDR2 FQGTGA. V lost 3 bases, J lost 2 bases, and 10 bases lay in between. CDR3 length: 14 residues. DNA for the CDR3: TGTGCCAGCAGCTTGTCTCTGGGAAACACTGAAGCTTTCTTT. Amino acid sequence: CASSLSLGNTEAFF.

This clonotype was picked up a small number of times. V gene TRBV5-8 combines with J gene TRBJ1-5; the D gene is possibly TRBD1 (5 bases). CDR1 SGHTS and CDR2 YDEGEE come from the germline V gene. Trimming cost V 4 bases and J 11 bases, with 10 bases left between them. This CDR3 comprises 11 residues. The CDR3 region has the DNA TGTGCCAGCAGCCCAGGGAGGTCCCAGCATTTT. The encoded protein is CASSPGRSQHF.

This clonotype was recorded at least ten times. This chain connects TRBV29-1 to TRBJ2-7, with D unclear. The length of the CDR3 is 13 residues. Germline loops: CDR1 SQVTM, CDR2 ANQGSEA. Between the trimmed V and J ends, which lost 0 bases and 0 bases, there was a span of 6 bases. CDR3 bases: TGCAGCGTTGAAGATCTTAGCTCCTACGAGCAGTACTTC. Its translation is CSVEDLSSYEQYF.

This rearrangement joins TRBV28 to TRBJ2-1, with 12 bases that match TRBD2. Germline V gene lookup returns CDR1 MDHEN and CDR2 SYDVKM. V trimming: 6 bases; J trimming: 7 bases; junction bases outside the gene matches: 13. The CDR3 consists of 17 residues. In DNA form, the CDR3 reads TGTGCCAGCAGCCTAAGGCCGACTAGCGGGGGTATGAATGAGCAGTTCTTC. Translated: CASSLRPTSGGMNEQFF.

The rearrangement links TRBV28 to TRBJ2-3; a weak D match, TRBD1 (5 bases). CDR1 is MDHEN, CDR2 SYDVKM, per germline. The V end lost 6 bases, the J end lost 3 bases, and 7 bases lay between the germline ends. The length of the CDR3 is 12 residues. The CDR3 loop reads CASRRQTDTQYF. The CDR3 nucleotides are TGTGCCAGCAGACGACAGACAGATACGCAGTATTTT.

V and J are TRBV19 and TRBJ1-6, with 8 bases matching TRBD1. The trim removed 7 bases at V and 4 bases at J, leaving 6 bases unmatched. Germline CDR1 LNHDA, CDR2 SQIVND (reference sequence). The CDR3 is 15 residues long. CDR3 protein: CASTSGGAYNSPLHF. The CDR3 nucleotides are TGTGCCAGTACCTCAGGGGGCGCTTATAATTCACCCCTCCACTTT.

The rearrangement joins TRBV7-2 to TRBJ2-7, with D uncertain. Trimming took 5 bases from V and 2 from J, leaving 7 bases between them. Germline lookup yields CDR1 SGHTA and CDR2 FQGNSA. CDR3 length: 12 amino acids. DNA of the CDR3: TGTGCCAGCAGCCCCTATACCTACGAGCAGTACTTC. Translated, it gives CASSPYTYEQYF.

The gene calls are TRBV12-3 or TRBV12-4 and TRBJ1-4; D might be TRBD1 (6 bases). This CDR3 contains 14 residues. Trimming shortened V by 8 bases and J by 8 bases, and 18 bases separated the two germline ends. CDR3 nucleotides: TGTGCCAGCGCCTTGGGGGGGGCGGAAGAAAAACTGTTTTTT. It encodes CASALGGAEEKLFF.

This clonotype was observed a handful of times. Written as DNA, the CDR3 is TGCAGCGTCAAATTGGGGGATGAAAAACTGTTTTTT. As protein: CSVKLGDEKLFF. The rearrangement uses TRBV29-1 and TRBJ1-4; possibly TRBD1 for D (5 bases). Trimming left V 6 bases short and J 6 bases short, with 11 bases between. The germline V gene has CDR1 SQVTM and CDR2 ANQGSEA. This CDR3 has 12 residues.